This paragraph reports one T cell receptor beta chain. The CDR3 is 16 residues long. Germline V CDR1 and CDR2: DFQATT, SNEGSKA (reference sequence). Trimming left V 3 bases short and J 0 bases short, with 14 bases between. Study processing details: Estimates of nucleated cell counts were drawn from the amplification of reference gene primers. Libraries were prepared by immunoSEQ multiplex PCR; TCRdb keeps only in-frame clonotypes and omits some of them. V and J calls plus clone size are reproduced from that table; the DNA served to infer D and trimming. The repertoire consists of around 260,000 clones, with approximately 88% occurring once and the leading ten covering approximately 0.7%. These data belong to a study of blood T cell repertoires in COVID-19. Looking at the study overall: Spain, Italy and the United States supplied samples that represented acute and convalescent COVID-19. Sources were T cells, B-cell-depleted T cells, or PBMCs; the material itself was cDNA or gDNA.

The chain combines TRBV20-1 with TRBJ1-4; a weak D match, TRBD1 (6 bases). The sample was peripheral blood. This TCR came from a human donor in a cohort sampled during active COVID-19. The CDR3 nucleotides read TGCAGTGCTAGTGATTCAGGGGCAACAACTAATGAAAAACTGTTTTTT. Protein: CSASDSGATTNEKLFF.